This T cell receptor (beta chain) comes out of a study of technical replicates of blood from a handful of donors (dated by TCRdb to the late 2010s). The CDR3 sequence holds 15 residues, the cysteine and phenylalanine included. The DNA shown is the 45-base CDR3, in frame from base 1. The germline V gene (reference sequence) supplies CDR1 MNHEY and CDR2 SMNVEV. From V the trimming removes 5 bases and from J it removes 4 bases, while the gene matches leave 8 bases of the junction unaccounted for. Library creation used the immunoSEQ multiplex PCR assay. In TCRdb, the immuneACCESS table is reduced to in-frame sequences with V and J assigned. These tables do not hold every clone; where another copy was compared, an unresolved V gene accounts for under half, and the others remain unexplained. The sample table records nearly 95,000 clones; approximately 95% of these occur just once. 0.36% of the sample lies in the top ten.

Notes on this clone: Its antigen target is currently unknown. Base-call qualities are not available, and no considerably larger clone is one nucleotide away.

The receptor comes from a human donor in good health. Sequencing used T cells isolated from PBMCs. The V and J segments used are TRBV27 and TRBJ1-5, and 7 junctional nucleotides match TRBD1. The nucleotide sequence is TGTGCCAGCAGTGGGGGGACAGAACCGAATCAGCCCCAGCATTTT. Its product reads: CASSGGTEPNQPQHF.